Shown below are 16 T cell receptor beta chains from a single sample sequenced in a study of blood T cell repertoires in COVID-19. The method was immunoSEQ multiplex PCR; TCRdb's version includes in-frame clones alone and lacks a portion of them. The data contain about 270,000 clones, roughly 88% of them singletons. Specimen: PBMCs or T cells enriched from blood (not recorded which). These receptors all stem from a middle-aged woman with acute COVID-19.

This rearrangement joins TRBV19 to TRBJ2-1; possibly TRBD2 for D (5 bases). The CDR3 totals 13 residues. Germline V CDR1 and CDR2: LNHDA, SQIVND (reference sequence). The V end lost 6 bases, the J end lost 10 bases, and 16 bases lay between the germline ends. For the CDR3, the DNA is TGTGCCAGTAGCAAGCCCACTAGTTGGGAGCAGTTCTTC. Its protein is CASSKPTSWEQFF.

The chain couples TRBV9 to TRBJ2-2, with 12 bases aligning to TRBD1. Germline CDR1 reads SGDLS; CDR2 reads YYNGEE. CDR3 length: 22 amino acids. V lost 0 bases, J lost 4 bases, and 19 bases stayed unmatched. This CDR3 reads CASSVARGTRDRGRLGTGELFF. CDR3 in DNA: TGTGCCAGCAGCGTAGCCCGAGGAACCCGGGACAGGGGGCGCCTGGGCACCGGGGAGCTGTTTTTT.

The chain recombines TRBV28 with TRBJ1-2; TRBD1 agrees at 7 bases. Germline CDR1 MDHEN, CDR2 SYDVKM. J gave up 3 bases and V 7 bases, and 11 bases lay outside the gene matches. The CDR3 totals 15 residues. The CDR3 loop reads CASTVGQGVYYGYTF. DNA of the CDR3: TGTGCCAGCACCGTCGGGCAGGGGGTTTACTATGGCTACACCTTC.

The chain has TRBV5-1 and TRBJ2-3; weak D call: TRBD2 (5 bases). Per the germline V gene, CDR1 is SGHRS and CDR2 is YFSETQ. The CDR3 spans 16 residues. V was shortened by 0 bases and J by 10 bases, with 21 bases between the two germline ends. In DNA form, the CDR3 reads TGCGCCAGCAGCTTGGGGATGGTGGTCTCGGAGGTTGCGCAGTATTTT. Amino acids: CASSLGMVVSEVAQYF.

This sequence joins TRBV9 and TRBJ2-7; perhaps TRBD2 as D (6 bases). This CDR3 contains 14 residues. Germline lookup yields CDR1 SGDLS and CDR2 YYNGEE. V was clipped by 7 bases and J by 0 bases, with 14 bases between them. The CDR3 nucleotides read TGTGCCAGCGGGTTGCGGCGGGACTCCTACGAGCAGTACGTC. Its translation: CASGLRRDSYEQYV.

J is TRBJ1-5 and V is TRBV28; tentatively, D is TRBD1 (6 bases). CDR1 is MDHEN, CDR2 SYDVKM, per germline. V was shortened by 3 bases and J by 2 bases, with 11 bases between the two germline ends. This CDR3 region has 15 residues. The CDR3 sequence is CASSFGQLGNQPQHF. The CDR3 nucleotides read TGTGCCAGCAGTTTCGGACAGCTTGGCAATCAGCCCCAGCATTTT. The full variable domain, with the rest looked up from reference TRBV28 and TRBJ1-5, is DVKVTQSSRYLVKRTGEKVFLECVQDMDHENMFWYRQDPGLGLRLIYFSYDVKMKEKGDIPEGYSVSREKKERFSLILESASTNQTSMYLCASSFGQLGNQPQHFGDGTRLSIL.

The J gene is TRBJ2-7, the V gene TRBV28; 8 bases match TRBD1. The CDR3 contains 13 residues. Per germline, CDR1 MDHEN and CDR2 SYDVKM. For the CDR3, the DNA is TGTGCCAGCACCCCTGGACAGGGACTTGCGGCGGCCGTC. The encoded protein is CASTPGQGLAAAV.

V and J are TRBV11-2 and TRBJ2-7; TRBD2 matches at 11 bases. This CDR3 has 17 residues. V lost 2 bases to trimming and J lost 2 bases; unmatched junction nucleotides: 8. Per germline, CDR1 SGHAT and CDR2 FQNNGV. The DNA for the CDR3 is TGTGCCAGCAGCTTAAGGGCTAGCGGGAGGTTCGCCTACGAGCAGTACTTC. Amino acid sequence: CASSLRASGRFAYEQYF.

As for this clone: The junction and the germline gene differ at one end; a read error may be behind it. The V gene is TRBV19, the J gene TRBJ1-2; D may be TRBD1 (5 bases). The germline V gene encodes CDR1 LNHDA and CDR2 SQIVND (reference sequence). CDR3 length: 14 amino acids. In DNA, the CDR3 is TGTGGCAGTCTAAATACTCAGGGTCACTATGGCTACACCTTC. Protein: CGSLNTQGHYGYTF. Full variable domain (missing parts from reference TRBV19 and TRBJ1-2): DGGITQSPKYLFRKEGQNVTLSCEQNLNHDAMYWYRQDPGQGLRLIYYSQIVNDFQKGDIAEGYSVSREKKESFPLTVTSAQKNPTAFYLCGSLNTQGHYGYTFGSGTRLTVV.

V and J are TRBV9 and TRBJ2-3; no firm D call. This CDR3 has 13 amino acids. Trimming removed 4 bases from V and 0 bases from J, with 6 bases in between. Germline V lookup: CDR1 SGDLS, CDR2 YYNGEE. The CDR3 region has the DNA TGTGCCAGCAGCCTCACTAGCACAGATACGCAGTATTTT. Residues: CASSLTSTDTQYF.

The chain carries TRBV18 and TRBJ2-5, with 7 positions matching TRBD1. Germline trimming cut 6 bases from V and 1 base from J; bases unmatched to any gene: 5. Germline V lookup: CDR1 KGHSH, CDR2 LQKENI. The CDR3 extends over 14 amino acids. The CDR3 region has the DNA TGTGCCAGCTCGTCGACAGGGTCCCAAGAGACCCAGTACTTC. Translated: CASSSTGSQETQYF.

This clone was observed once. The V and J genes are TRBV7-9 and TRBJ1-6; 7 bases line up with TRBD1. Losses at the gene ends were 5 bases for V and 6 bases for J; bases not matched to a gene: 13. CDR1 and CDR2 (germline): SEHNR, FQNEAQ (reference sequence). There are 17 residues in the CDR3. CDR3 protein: CASSTQGSESFNSPLHF. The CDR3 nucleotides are TGTGCCAGCAGCACACAGGGGTCCGAGTCTTTTAATTCACCCCTCCACTTT.

The CDR3 DNA follows: TGTGCCAGCAGTTCTTTAGCGGGAAGGTCCTACAATGAGCAGTTCTTC. Translation: CASSSLAGRSYNEQFF. The gene calls are TRBV28 and TRBJ2-1, with 8 bases that match TRBD2. Germline CDR1 reads MDHEN; CDR2 reads SYDVKM. This CDR3 contains 16 residues. The trim removed 4 bases at V and 1 base at J, leaving 6 bases unmatched.

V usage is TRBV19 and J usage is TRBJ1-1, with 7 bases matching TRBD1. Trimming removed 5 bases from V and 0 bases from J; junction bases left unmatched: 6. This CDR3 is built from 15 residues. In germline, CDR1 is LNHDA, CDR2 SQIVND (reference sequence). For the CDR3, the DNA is TGTGCCAGTAGTTACAGGGGAATTATGAACACTGAAGCTTTCTTT. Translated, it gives CASSYRGIMNTEAFF.

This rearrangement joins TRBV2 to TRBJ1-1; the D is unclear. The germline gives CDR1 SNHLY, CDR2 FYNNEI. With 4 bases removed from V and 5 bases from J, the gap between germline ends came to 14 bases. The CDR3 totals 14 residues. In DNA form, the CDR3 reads TGTGCCAGCAGTGGCCGGGATAGAGGAACTGAAGCTTTCTTT. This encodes CASSGRDRGTEAFF.

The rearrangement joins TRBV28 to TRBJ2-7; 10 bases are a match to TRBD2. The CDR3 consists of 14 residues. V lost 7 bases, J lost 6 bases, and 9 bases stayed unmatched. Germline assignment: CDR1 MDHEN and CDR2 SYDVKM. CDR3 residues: CASKAGGPLGEQYF. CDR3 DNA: TGTGCCAGCAAAGCGGGAGGGCCCCTTGGCGAGCAGTACTTC.